The 5 T cell receptor beta chains in this list originate from one sample, sequenced in a study of shared T cell receptors in the human thymus. Generated by immunoSEQ multiplex PCR, the TCRdb table keeps only in-frame clones and is missing some. This sample has about 730,000 clones, with 70% to 90% found just once. The sample also formed part of further work on human thymus T cells.

The sample was thymocytes. These receptors all come from a girl under three years old with a congenital heart defect.

Written as DNA, the CDR3 is TGCGCCAGCAGCCAAGAAATGGGTTGTCCCCCCGAGGGTCACCAAGAGACCCAGTACTTC. As protein: CASSQEMGCPPEGHQETQYF. This sequence joins TRBV4-1 and TRBJ2-5; maybe TRBD2 (5 bases). The CDR3 consists of 20 residues. V was pared by 0 bases and J by 0 bases, with 23 bases between. The V gene's germline CDR1 is MGHRA and CDR2 YSYEKL.

V usage is TRBV9 and J usage is TRBJ2-1; TRBD2 agrees at 12 bases. The CDR3 totals 16 residues. The V segment lost 3 bases and the J segment 8 bases; nucleotides outside the gene matches: 9. The V gene's germline CDR1 is SGDLS and CDR2 YYNGEE. The CDR3 spells CASSETPSGGVDEQFF. In DNA, the CDR3 is TGTGCCAGCAGCGAGACACCTAGCGGGGGGGTAGATGAGCAGTTCTTC.

The chain uses TRBV5-1 and TRBJ2-2, with 8 bases that match TRBD1. Trimming cost V 4 bases and J 7 bases; bases outside gene matches: 6. The CDR3 length is 14 residues. Looked up from germline, CDR1 is SGHRS and CDR2 is YFSETQ. CDR3 bases: TGCGCCAGCAGCCCGGGACAGGCGGACGGGGAGCTGTTTTTT. Its translation: CASSPGQADGELFF.

This chain uses TRBV5-6 with TRBJ2-2, with TRBD2 matching 11 bases. V gave up 9 bases and J gave up 6 bases; unmatched junction bases: 7. This CDR3 region has 14 residues. CDR1 and CDR2 from the germline V gene are SGHDT and YYEEEE. The CDR3 protein is CATSGTSGAGELFF. The CDR3, as DNA: TGTGCCACATCCGGGACTAGCGGCGCCGGGGAGCTGTTTTTT.

The CDR3 nucleotides are TGTGCCAGCAGCCATTTTCGATCGTCAGGGGACCGAAATTCACCCCTCCACTTT. This gives the protein CASSHFRSSGDRNSPLHF. The chain combines TRBV14 with TRBJ1-6; perhaps TRBD1 as D (6 bases). This CDR3 region has 18 residues. V was shortened by 3 bases and J by 7 bases, with 22 bases between the two germline ends. From germline, CDR1 is SGHDN and CDR2 FVKESK.